Listed below are T cell receptor beta chains from one sample, sequenced in a study of blood T cell repertoires in COVID-19. The repertoire was sequenced with immunoSEQ multiplex PCR; TCRdb's copy has only in-frame clones and lacks some. This sample has 50,000 to 70,000 clones; roughly 90% occur once, and the top ten carry over 13%. The sequencing sample was made of peripheral blood. These receptors were obtained from a human donor with active COVID-19. The donor label of this sample is uncertain. Each CDR3 is given with its conserved first and last residue. Rows may omit the clone size; those that give it use once, few, many or a size class.

- | TRBJ2-5 | TRBV19 | 13 | CASRQGTVETQYF
- | TRBJ2-1 | TRBV2 | 15 | CASSDPVLSYNEQFF
- | TRBJ2-3 | TRBV6-5 | 14 | CASSRNGATDTQYF
- | TRBJ1-6 | TRBV12-5 | 16 | CASGLFQGGRDSPLHF
- | TRBJ2-5 | TRBV12-3/TRBV12-4 | 13 | CASSPPGRETQYF
once | TRBJ2-2 | TRBV7-9 | 14 | CASSSDKNTGELFF
- | TRBJ2-3 | TRBV5-1 | 17 | CASSRGSGGPMTDTQYF
once | TRBJ1-3 | TRBV6-4 | 14 | CASSPGQGGNTIYF
- | TRBJ1-6 | TRBV27 | 14 | CASHSGFNNSPLHF
- | TRBJ1-4 | TRBV3-1/TRBV3-2 | 15 | CASSPSWGGDEKLFF
few | TRBJ1-4 | TRBV5-1 | 15 | CASSPGDGHNEKLFF
- | TRBJ2-5 | TRBV5-1 | 14 | CASSLGQEEETQYF
- | TRBJ2-6 | TRBV19 | 15 | CASSISGSGANVLTF
- | TRBJ2-1 | TRBV27 | 15 | CASRREGTLYNEQFF
- | TRBJ1-6 | TRBV10-3 | 15 | CAISEGYQGASPLHF
- | TRBJ1-5 | TRBV27 | 16 | CASSQSGTVPNQPQHF
- | TRBJ2-3 | TRBV6-4 | 16 | CASSEAGGGGTDTQYF
- | TRBJ1-2 | TRBV27 | 14 | CASSSPRTGYGYTF
- | TRBJ1-2 | TRBV29-1 | 13 | CSGGDRVNYGYTF
- | TRBJ2-3 | TRBV10-3 | 15 | CAISERSSGADTQYF
- | TRBJ2-5 | TRBV7-9 | 13 | CASSRTSGETQYF
once | TRBJ1-1 | TRBV11-3 | 13 | CASSSGRSTEAFF
- | TRBJ2-4 | TRBV5-3 | 16 | CARSIGQGAEENIQYF
- | TRBJ1-2 | TRBV5-8 | 15 | CASSLALTAGYGYTF
once | TRBJ2-3 | TRBV7-3 | 13 | CASSSSGTDTQYF
once | TRBJ2-1 | TRBV7-9 | 15 | CASSLGDPLGNEQFF
- | TRBJ2-2 | TRBV9 | 16 | CASSTPWREDTGELFF
- | TRBJ2-1 | TRBV12-3/TRBV12-4 | 11 | CASSLNLEQFF
- | TRBJ2-7 | TRBV5-1 | 13 | CASSFTGSYEQYF
- | TRBJ2-1 | TRBV5-1 | 12 | CASDSQDNEQFF
- | TRBJ2-7 | TRBV3-1/TRBV3-2 | 14 | CASSEGPGSYEQYF
- | TRBJ2-1 | TRBV6-2/TRBV6-3 | 13 | CASSKGPEAQGFF
- | TRBJ2-1 | TRBV5-1 | 17 | CASSETSATSGSNEQFF
- | TRBJ2-1 | TRBV4-3 | 15 | CASSQESGGWDEQFF
- | TRBJ2-7 | TRBV27 | 14 | CASSFSGKSYEQYF
- | TRBJ2-1 | TRBV4-2 | 16 | CASSQDMSGVLSEQFF
- | TRBJ2-1 | TRBV11-3 | 15 | CASSPRVREYNEQFF
medium-sized | TRBJ2-5 | TRBV12-5 | 14 | CASGLSTLAETQYF
- | TRBJ1-4 | TRBV6-2/TRBV6-3 | 13 | CASSYLTGEKLFF
- | TRBJ2-7 | TRBV7-8 | 14 | CASSLTGGGEEQYF
- | TRBJ2-2 | TRBV19 | 14 | CASSGSGEVGELFF
- | TRBJ2-2 | TRBV7-9 | 15 | CASGQVRGPSGELFF
- | TRBJ1-1 | TRBV10-2 | 13 | CASRGFMNTEAFF
few | TRBJ2-1 | TRBV11-2 | 16 | CASRLGTANPYNEQFF
once | TRBJ1-1 | TRBV19 | 11 | CASEQGSEAFF